The entry below gives a single TCR beta chain sequence along with its context. Assay: immunoSEQ multiplex PCR; the TCRdb copy retains only in-frame clones and omits some. The table has over 35,000 clones, around 93% seen once. This specimen comes from a study of blood T cell repertoires in COVID-19. Study information: The United States, Italy and Spain were the sources of the acute and convalescent COVID-19 samples.

With V trimmed by 5 bases and J by 1 base, 15 bases remained unmatched. Germline V CDR1 and CDR2: MNHEY, SVGEGT. The CDR3 loop spans 18 amino acids. The chain couples TRBV6-2 or TRBV6-3 to TRBJ1-1, with 8 bases aligning to TRBD1. The sequencing input was peripheral blood. The origin of this receptor is a woman aged 30 to 39 in a cohort sampled during active COVID-19. The CDR3 DNA sequence: TGTGCCAGCAGTAGCTTGAGGACAGGGTATAGATCGAACACTGAAGCTTTCTTT. It yields the protein CASSSLRTGYRSNTEAFF.